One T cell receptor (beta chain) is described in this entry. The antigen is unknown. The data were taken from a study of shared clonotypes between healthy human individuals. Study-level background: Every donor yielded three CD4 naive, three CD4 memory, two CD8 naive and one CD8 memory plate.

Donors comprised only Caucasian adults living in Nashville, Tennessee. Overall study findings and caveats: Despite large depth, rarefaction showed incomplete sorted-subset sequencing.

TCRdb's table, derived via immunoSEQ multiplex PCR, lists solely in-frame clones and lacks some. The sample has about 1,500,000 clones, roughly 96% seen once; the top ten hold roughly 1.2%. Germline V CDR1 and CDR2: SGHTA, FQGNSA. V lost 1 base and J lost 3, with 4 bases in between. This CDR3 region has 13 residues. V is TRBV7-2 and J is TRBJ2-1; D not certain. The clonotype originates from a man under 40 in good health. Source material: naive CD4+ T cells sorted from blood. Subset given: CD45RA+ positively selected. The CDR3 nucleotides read TGTGCCAGCAGCTTAGTAGACTACAATGAGCAGTTCTTC. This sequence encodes CASSLVDYNEQFF.